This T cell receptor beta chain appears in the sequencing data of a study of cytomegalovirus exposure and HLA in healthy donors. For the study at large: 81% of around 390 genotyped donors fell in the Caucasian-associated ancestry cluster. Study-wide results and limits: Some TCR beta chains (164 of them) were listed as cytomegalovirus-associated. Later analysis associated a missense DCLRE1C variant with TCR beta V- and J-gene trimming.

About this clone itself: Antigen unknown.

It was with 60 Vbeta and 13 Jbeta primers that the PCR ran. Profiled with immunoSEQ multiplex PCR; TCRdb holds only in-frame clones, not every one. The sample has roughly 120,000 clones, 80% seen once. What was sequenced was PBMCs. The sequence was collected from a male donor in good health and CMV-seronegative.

The CDR3 sequence: CASSDSSQGYNEQFF. For the CDR3, the DNA is TGTGCCAGCAGTGACTCGAGTCAGGGATACAATGAGCAGTTCTTC. This chain joins TRBV6-4 and TRBJ2-1; TRBD1 might be the D (5 bases). In germline, CDR1 is MRHNA, CDR2 SNTAGT. The CDR3 is 15 amino acids. V gave up 0 bases and J gave up 4 bases, with 10 bases separating them.